The clone carrying this T cell receptor (beta chain) was detected a few times. This CDR3 spans 17 amino acids. The germline V gene encodes CDR1 PRHDT and CDR2 FYEKMQ (reference sequence). V shed 5 bases and J 2 bases; nucleotides not matched to a gene: 10. This record belongs to a study of T cells in Graves' hyperthyroidism and ophthalmopathy. Amplification of TCR beta CDR3 regions was performed using RNA transcripts as template. Primed by the HTBI set, a first-round RT-PCR was run on the TCR CDR3. Each CDR3 protein gets one entry after TCRdb re-called the multiplex PCR reads with MiXCR. The table includes 550,000 to 850,000 distinct CDR3 sequences, about 19% detected once.

The V and J genes are TRBV13 and TRBJ1-4, with 8 bases that match TRBD1. The TCR comes from a woman aged 45-65 years with Graves' hyperthyroidism that later progressed to Graves' ophthalmopathy. Source material: blood. The DNA for the CDR3 is TGTGCCAGCAGCCGAAGTGGACAGGGCCGCACTAATGAAAAACTGTTTTTT. It translates to CASSRSGQGRTNEKLFF. The variable domain in full, with the rest retrieved from reference TRBV13 and TRBJ1-4, is AAGVIQSPRHLIKEKRETATLKCYPIPRHDTVYWYQQGPGQDPQFLISFYEKMQSDKGSIPDRFSAQQFSDYHSELNMSSLELGDSALYFCASSRSGQGRTNEKLFFGSGTQLSVL.